This T cell receptor (beta chain) was retrieved from a study of CD8+ T cells in alopecia areata. Study observations and caveats: Scalp clonality, along with expanded CD8+ clones among the top 100, was significantly decreased by tofacitinib. Scalp sample sequencing also detects resident alphabeta T cells of normal skin. Higher clonality and more expanded CD8+ clones appeared in lesional than normal scalp. The presence of one nonresponder keeps the tie between baseline CD8+ expansion and response uncertain.

Treatment specified: oral pan-JAK inhibitor, 5-10 mg twice daily. Regarding this clone: Its target is unknown.

Reverse transcribed after extraction, RNA yielded cDNA as the sequencing template. Repertoires were generated with immunoSEQ multiplex PCR, while TCRdb's copy carries only in-frame clones and drops some. The sample carries 150,000 to 200,000 clones, less than 75% recorded once. The germline V gene has CDR1 MNHEY and CDR2 SVGAGI. The CDR3 runs to 14 residues. V shed 5 bases and J shed 8 bases, with 18 bases lying between them. The starting material was CD4+ T cells sorted from blood, obtained between weeks 55 and 65, from a patient treated with tofacitinib. The sequence came from a human donor with alopecia areata. V and J are TRBV6-5 and TRBJ1-2, with D possibly being TRBD1 (5 bases). CDR3 bases: TGTGCCAGCAGTCCGGCGGGGGAGGGAGGGGGCTACACCTTC. Encoded protein: CASSPAGEGGGYTF.